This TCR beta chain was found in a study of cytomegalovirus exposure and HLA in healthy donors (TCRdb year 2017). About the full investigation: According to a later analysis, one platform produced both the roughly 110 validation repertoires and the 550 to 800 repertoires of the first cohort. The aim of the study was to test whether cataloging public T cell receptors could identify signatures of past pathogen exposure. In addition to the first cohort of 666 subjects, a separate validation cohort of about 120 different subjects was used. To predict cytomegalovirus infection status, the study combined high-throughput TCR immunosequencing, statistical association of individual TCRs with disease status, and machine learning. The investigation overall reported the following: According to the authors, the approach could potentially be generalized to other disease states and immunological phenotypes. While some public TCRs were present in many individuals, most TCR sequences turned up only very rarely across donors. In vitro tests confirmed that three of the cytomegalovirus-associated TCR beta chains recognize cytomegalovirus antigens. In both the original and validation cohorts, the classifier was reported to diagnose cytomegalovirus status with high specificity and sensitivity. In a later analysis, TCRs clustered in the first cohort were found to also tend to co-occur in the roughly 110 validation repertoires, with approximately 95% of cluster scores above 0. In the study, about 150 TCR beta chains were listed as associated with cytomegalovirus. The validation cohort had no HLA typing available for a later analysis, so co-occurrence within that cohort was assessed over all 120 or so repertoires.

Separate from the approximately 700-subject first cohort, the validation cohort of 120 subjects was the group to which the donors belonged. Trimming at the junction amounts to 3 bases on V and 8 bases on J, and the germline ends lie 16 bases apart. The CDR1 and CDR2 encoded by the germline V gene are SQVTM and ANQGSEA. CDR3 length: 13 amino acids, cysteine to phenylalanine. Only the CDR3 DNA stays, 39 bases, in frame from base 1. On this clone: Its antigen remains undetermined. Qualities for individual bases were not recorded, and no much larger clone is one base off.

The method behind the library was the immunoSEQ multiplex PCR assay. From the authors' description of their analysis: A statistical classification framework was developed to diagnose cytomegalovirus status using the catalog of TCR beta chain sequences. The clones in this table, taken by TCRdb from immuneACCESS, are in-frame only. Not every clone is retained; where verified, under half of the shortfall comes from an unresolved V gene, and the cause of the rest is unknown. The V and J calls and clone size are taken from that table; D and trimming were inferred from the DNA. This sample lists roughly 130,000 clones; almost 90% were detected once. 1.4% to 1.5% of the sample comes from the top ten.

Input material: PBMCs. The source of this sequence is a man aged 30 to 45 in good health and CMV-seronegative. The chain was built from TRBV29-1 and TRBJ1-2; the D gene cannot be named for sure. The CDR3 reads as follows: CSVDFGRLEGYTF. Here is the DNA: TGCAGCGTTGATTTCGGGAGATTGGAGGGCTACACCTTC.